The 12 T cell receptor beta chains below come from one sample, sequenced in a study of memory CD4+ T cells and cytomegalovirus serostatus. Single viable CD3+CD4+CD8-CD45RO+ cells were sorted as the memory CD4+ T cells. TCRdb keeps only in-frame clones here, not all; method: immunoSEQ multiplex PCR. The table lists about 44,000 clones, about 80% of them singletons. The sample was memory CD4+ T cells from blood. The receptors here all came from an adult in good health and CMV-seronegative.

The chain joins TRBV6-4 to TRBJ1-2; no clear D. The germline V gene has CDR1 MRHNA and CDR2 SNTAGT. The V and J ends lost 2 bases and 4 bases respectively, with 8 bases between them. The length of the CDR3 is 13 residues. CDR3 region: CASSDPSTYGYTF. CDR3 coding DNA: TGTGCCAGCAGTGACCCCAGTACCTATGGCTACACCTTC.

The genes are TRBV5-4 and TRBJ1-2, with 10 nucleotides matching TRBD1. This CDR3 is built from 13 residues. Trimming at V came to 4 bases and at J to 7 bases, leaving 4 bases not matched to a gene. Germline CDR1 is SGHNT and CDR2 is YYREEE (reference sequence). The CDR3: CASSEGQGFGYTF. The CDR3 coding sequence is TGTGCCAGCAGCGAGGGACAGGGGTTTGGCTACACCTTC.

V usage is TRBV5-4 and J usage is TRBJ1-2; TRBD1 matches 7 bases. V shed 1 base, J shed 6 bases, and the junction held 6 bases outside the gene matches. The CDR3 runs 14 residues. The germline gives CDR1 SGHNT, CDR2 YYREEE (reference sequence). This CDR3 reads CASSLRGRWDGYTF. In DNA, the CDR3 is TGTGCCAGCAGCTTGAGGGGGCGCTGGGATGGCTACACCTTC.

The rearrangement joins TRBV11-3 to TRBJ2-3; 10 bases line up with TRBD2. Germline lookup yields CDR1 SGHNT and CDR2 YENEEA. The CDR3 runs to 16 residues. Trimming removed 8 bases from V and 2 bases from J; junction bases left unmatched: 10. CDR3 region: CASRVRSGGATDTQYF. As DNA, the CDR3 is TGTGCCAGCCGGGTCCGGAGCGGGGGGGCCACAGATACGCAGTATTTT.

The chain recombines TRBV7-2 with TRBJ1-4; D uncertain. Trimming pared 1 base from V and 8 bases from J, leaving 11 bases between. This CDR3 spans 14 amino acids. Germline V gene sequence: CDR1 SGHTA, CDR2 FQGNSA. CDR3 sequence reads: CASSLGPAGEKLFF. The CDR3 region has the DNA TGTGCCAGCAGCTTAGGGCCCGCGGGCGAAAAACTGTTTTTT.

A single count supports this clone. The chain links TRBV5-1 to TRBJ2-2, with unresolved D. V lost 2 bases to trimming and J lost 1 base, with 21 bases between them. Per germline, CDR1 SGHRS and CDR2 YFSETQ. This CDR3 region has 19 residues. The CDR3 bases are TGCGCCAGCAGCTTACCCGAACAGAAATCGGGCCTGAACACCGGGGAGCTGTTTTTT. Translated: CASSLPEQKSGLNTGELFF.

Here the CDR3 reads CASSAGGSVISFLHF. The CDR3 coding sequence is TGTGCCAGCAGTGCAGGGGGCTCGGTTATTTCATTCCTCCACTTT. The chain links TRBV6-5 to TRBJ1-6; 8 bases are shared with TRBD1. Germline values: CDR1 MNHEY, CDR2 SVGAGI. V was clipped by 5 bases and J by 15 bases; unmatched bases: 15. The CDR3 is 15 amino acids.

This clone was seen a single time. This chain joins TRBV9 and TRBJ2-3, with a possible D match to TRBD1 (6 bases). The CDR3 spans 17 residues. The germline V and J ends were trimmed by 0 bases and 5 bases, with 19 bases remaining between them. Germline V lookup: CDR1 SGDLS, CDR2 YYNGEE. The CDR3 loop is CASSVAETGLSGDTQYF. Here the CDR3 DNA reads TGTGCCAGCAGCGTAGCGGAGACAGGACTTTCAGGAGATACGCAGTATTTT.

The CDR3 here is CASSTIPGRDEQFF. The CDR3 coding sequence is TGTGCCAGTAGTACGATACCGGGACGTGATGAGCAGTTCTTC. The rearrangement uses TRBV19 and TRBJ2-1, with D possibly being TRBD1 or TRBD2 (5 bases each). The CDR3 is 14 residues long. V lost 4 bases, J lost 8 bases, and 15 bases lay in between. Germline V CDR1 and CDR2: LNHDA, SQIVND (reference sequence).

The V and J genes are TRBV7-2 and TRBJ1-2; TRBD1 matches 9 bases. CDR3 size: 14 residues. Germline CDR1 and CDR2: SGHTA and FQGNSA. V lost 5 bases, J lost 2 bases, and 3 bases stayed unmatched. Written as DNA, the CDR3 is TGTGCCAGCAGCCGGACAGGGGAGAACTATGGCTACACCTTC. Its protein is CASSRTGENYGYTF.

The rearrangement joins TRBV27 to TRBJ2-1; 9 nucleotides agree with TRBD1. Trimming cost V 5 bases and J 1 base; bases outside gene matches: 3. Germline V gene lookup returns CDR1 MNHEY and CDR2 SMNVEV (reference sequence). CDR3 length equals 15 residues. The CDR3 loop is CASSIQGASYNEQFF. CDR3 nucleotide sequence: TGTGCCAGCAGTATACAGGGGGCTTCCTACAATGAGCAGTTCTTC.

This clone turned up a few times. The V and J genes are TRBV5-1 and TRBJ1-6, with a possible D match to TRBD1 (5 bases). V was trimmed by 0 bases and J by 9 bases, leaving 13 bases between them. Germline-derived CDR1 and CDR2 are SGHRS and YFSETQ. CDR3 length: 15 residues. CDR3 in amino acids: CASSLEAGKSSPLHF. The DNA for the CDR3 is TGCGCCAGCAGCTTGGAGGCAGGGAAAAGTTCACCCCTCCACTTT.